The T cell receptor beta chain under discussion was sequenced for a study of T cell repertoires in cytomegalovirus infection (dated by TCRdb to 2018 to 2020). Background on the whole study: Donor HLA type was relevant to the analysis, because carriage of CMV infection together with the matching HLA type was indicated by public TCR beta signatures. Points the paper makes about the study in general: In both this cohort and an independent 352-donor cohort, the cumulative frequency of public TCR beta family members distinguished carriers of CMV infection plus the relevant HLA type. The ex vivo response was dominated by HLA-C-restricted CMV-specific TCR beta clonotypes, and the single most frequent clonotype in two of eight donors was supplied by these HLA-C-restricted clonotypes.

Sequenced using an Illumina HiSeq 1500. Clones were called with MiXCR by TCRdb after fastp trimmed the public reads at Q25, and only in-frame beta chains were retained. Entries that share a CDR3 protein sequence are merged under the most common genes and DNA. The sample includes about 160,000 distinct CDR3 sequences, with roughly 15% observed a single time. The ten top clones hold about 19% of the sample. CDR1 and CDR2, looked up from the germline V gene, are MNHEY and SVGEGT. The trim is 6 bases for V and 2 bases for J, with a gap of 7 bases between the germline ends. The CDR3 runs 12 residues from the cysteine to the phenylalanine. The sequence is cut down to CDR3 DNA, 36 bases in frame from base 1. This clonotype has a handful of counts. Its antigen is currently not known. Base-call qualities are not available, and no considerably larger clone is one nucleotide away.

The chain is assembled from TRBV6-2 or TRBV6-3 and TRBJ1-1, with the D gene too uncertain to name. Sequencing was carried out using CD8+ T cells from PBMCs. This receptor was identified in a human donor in good health (CMV status not recorded). Some clones in this sample may be carry-over from other donors' samples. CDR3 region: CASRTLNTEAFF. Here is the DNA: TGTGCCAGCAGAACGCTTAACACTGAAGCTTTCTTT.